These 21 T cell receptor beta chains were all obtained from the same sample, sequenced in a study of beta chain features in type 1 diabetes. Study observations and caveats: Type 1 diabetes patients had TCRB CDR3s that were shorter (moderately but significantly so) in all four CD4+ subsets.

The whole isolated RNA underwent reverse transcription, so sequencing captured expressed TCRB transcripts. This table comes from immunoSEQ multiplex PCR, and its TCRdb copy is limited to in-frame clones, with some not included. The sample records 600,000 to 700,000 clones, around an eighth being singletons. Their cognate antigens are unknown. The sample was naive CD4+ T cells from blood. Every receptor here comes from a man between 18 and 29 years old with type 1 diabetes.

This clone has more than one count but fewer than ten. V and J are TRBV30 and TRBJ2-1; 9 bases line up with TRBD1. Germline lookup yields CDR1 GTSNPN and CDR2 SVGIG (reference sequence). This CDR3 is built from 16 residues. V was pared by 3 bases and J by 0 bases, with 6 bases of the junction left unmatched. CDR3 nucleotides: TGTGCCTGGAGCGGCGCGGGACAGGGCTCCTACAATGAGCAGTTCTTC. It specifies CAWSGAGQGSYNEQFF. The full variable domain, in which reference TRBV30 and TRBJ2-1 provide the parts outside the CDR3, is SQTIHQWPATLVQPVGSPLSLECTVEGTSNPNLYWYRQAAGRGLQLLFYSVGIGQISSEVPQNLSASRPQDRQFILSSKKLLLSDSGFYLCAWSGAGQGSYNEQFFGPGTRLTVL.

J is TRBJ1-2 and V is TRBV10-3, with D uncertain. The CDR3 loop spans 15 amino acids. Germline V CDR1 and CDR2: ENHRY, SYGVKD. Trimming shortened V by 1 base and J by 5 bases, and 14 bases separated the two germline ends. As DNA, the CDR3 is TGTGCCATCAGTGAGTTGGTAGGAGCAGGTTATGGCTACACCTTC. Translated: CAISELVGAGYGYTF.

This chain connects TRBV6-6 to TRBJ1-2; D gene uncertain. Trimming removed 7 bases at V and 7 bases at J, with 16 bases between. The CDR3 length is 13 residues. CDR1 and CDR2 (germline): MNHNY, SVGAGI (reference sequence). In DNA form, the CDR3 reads TGTGCCAGCACCGGGGAGGGAGTGAGTGGCTACACCTTC. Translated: CASTGEGVSGYTF.

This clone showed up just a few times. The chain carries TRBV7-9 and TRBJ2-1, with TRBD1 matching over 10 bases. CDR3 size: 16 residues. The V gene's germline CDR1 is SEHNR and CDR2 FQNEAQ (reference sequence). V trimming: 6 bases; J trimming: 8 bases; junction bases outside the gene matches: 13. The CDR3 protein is CASSRFSGTGEDEQFF. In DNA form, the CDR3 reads TGTGCCAGCAGTCGCTTCTCCGGGACAGGGGAGGATGAGCAGTTCTTC.

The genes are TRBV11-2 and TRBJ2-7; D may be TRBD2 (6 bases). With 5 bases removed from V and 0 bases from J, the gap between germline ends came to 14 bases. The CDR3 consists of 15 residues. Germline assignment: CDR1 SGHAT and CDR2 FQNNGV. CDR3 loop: CASSPAGSLSYEQYF. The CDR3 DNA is TGTGCCAGCAGCCCCGCGGGGTCCCTCTCCTACGAGCAGTACTTC.

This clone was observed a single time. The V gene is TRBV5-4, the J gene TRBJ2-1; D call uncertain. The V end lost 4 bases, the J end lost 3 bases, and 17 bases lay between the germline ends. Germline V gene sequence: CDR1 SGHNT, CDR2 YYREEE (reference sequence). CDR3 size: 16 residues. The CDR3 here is CASSHPNSWDYNEQFF. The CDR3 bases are TGTGCCAGCAGCCACCCCAACTCTTGGGACTACAATGAGCAGTTCTTC.

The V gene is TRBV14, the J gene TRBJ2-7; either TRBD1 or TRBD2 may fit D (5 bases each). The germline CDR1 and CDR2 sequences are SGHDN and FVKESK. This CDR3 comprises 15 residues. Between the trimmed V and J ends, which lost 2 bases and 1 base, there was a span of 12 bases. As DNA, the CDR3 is TGTGCCAGCAGCCAATGGGACGGGATATCCTACGAGCAGTACTTC. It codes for CASSQWDGISYEQYF.

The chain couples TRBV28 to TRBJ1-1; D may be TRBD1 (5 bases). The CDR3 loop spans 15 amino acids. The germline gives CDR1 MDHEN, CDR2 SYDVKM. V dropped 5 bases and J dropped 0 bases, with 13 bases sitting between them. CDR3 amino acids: CASSPGTDMNTEAFF. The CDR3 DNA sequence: TGTGCCAGCAGTCCCGGGACGGACATGAACACTGAAGCTTTCTTT.

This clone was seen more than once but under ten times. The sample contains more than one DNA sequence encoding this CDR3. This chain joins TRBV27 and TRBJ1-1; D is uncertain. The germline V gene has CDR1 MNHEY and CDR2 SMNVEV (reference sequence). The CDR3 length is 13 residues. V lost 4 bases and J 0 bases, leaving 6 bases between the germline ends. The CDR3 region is CASSSNMNTEAFF. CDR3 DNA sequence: TGTGCCAGCAGTTCCAATATGAACACTGAAGCTTTCTTT.

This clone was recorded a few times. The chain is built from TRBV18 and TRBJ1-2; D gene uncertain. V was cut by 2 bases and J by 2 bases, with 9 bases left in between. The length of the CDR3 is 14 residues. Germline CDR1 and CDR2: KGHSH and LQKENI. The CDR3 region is CASSPGQFNYGYTF. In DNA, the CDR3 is TGTGCCAGCTCACCAGGCCAGTTCAACTATGGCTACACCTTC.

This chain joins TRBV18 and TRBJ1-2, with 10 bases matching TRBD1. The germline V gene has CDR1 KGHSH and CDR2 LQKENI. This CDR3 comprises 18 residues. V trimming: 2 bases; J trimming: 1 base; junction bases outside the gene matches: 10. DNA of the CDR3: TGTGCCAGCTCACCATCGGGACAGGGGATCCCCTATAACTATGGCTACACCTTC. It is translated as CASSPSGQGIPYNYGYTF.

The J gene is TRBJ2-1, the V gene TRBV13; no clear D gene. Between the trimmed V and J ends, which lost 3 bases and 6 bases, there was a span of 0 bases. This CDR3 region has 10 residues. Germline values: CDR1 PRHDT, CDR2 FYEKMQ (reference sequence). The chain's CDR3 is CASSFNEQFF. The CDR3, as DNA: TGTGCCAGCAGCTTCAATGAGCAGTTCTTC.

CDR3 coding DNA: TGTGCCAGCAGCTTAGGGTATTCTAGGGAGACCCAGTACTTC. Translating gives CASSLGYSRETQYF. The chain joins TRBV11-2 to TRBJ2-5; D not resolved. The germline CDR1 and CDR2 sequences are SGHAT and FQNNGV. V was shortened by 1 base and J by 5 bases, with 11 bases between the two germline ends. The CDR3 consists of 14 residues.

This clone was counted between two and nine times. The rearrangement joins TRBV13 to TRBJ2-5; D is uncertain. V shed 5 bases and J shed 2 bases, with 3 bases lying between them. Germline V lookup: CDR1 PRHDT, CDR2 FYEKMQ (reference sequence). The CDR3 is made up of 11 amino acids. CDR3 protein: CASSEQETQYF. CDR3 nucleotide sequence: TGTGCCAGCAGCGAACAAGAGACCCAGTACTTC.

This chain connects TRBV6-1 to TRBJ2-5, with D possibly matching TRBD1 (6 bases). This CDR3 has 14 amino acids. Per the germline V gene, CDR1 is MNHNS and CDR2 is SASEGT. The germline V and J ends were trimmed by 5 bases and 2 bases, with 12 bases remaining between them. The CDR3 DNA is TGTGCCAGCAGTTCACCGGGACAACAAGAGACCCAGTACTTC. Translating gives CASSSPGQQETQYF.

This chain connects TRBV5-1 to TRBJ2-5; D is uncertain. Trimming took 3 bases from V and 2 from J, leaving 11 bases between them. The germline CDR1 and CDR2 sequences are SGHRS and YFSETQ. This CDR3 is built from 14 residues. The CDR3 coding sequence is TGCGCCAGCAGCTCGGGTGAAACTCAAGAGACCCAGTACTTC. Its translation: CASSSGETQETQYF.

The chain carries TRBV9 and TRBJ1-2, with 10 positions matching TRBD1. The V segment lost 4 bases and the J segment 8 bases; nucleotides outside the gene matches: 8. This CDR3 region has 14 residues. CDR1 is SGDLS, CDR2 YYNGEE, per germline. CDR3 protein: CASSPEGQGLGYTF. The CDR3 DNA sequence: TGTGCCAGCAGCCCCGAGGGACAGGGGTTAGGCTACACCTTC. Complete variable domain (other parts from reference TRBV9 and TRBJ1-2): DSGVTQTPKHLITATGQRVTLRCSPRSGDLSVYWYQQSLDQGLQFLIQYYNGEERAKGNILERFSAQQFPDLHSELNLSSLELGDSALYFCASSPEGQGLGYTFGSGTRLTVV.

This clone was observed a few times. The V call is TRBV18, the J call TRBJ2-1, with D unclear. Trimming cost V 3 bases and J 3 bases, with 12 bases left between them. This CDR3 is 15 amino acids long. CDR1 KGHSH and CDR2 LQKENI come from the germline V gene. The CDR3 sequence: CASSPGIGFYNEQFF. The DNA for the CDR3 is TGTGCCAGCTCACCTGGGATAGGGTTCTACAATGAGCAGTTCTTC.

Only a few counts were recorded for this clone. CDR3 loop: CAISKGLAGTQETQYF. The CDR3 DNA reads as TGTGCCATCAGTAAAGGACTAGCGGGGACCCAAGAGACCCAGTACTTC. The chain combines TRBV10-3 with TRBJ2-5; 12 bases map to TRBD2. This CDR3 region has 16 residues. With V trimmed by 5 bases and J by 1 base, 5 bases remained unmatched. Germline V CDR1 and CDR2: ENHRY, SYGVKD.

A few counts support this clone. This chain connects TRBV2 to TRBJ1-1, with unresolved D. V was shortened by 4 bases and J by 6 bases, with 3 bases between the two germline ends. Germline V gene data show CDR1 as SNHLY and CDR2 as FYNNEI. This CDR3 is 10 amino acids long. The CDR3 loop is CASSVAEAFF. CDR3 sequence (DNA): TGTGCCAGCAGTGTGGCTGAAGCTTTCTTT.

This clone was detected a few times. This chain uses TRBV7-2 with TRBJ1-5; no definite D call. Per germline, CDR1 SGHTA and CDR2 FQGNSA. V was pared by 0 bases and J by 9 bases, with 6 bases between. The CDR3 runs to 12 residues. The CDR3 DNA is TGTGCCAGCAGCTTAGCGATCGGGCCCCAGCATTTT. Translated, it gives CASSLAIGPQHF.